The 3 T cell receptor beta chains reported below all come from one sample, sequenced in a study of glioma-infiltrating T cells. Using RNA template, CDR3s of TCR alpha and beta were amplified with iRepertoire arm-PCR. TCRdb reprocessed the multiplex PCR reads with MiXCR, giving one entry per CDR3 protein. The table lists some 180,000 distinct CDR3 sequences, 32% of them singletons. The material sequenced was glioma tissue, nonneoplastic brain tissue, or PBMCs (not recorded which). These receptors were obtained from a human donor with low-grade glioma or glioblastoma, undergoing nonglioma brain surgery, or in good health (not recorded which).

This clonotype turned up a few times. The V gene is TRBV19, the J gene TRBJ2-5; the D gene is possibly TRBD2 (6 bases). In germline, CDR1 is LNHDA, CDR2 SQIVND (reference sequence). Deletions cut 3 bases from V and 4 bases from J, with 18 bases between. The CDR3 extends over 16 amino acids. The chain's CDR3 is CASSISAGQLRETQYF. The CDR3 DNA sequence: TGTGCCAGTAGTATTTCAGCGGGCCAACTTAGAGAGACCCAGTACTTC.

This clonotype was observed at least ten times. This chain joins TRBV7-8 and TRBJ2-5; perhaps D is TRBD1 or TRBD2 (7 bases each). V was cut by 4 bases and J by 4 bases, with 16 bases left in between. From germline, CDR1 is SGHVS and CDR2 FQNEAQ. This CDR3 comprises 15 residues. The CDR3 region has the DNA TGTGCCAGCAGCTCCGACGACAGGGAGGGAGAGACCCAGTACTTC. Protein product: CASSSDDREGETQYF.

This clonotype was detected ten times or more. V gene TRBV18 combines with J gene TRBJ2-7; D is perhaps TRBD1 or TRBD2 (5 bases each). Germline V gene lookup returns CDR1 KGHSH and CDR2 LQKENI. V shed 2 bases and J shed 3 bases, with 11 bases lying between them. The CDR3 totals 14 residues. CDR3 coding DNA: TGTGCCAGCTCACCAACGGGACCCAACTACGAGCAGTACTTC. It codes for CASSPTGPNYEQYF.